This paragraph covers one T cell receptor beta chain sequence. Its specificity is not known. This sample stems from a study of T cell responses to AZD1222 COVID-19 vaccine. Study observations and caveats: Reportedly, nearly half of unique spike TCRs recognized epitopes outside B.1.351/B.1.1.7 mutations. Clonal diversity may have been underestimated, and the donors were mostly white British, with more females than males.

The CDR3 runs to 12 residues. The V and J ends lost 8 bases and 11 bases respectively, with 16 bases between them. Some clones are missing from TCRdb's copy, which holds only in-frame ones; the method was immunoSEQ multiplex PCR. The top ten clones hold about 4% of a sample with about 160,000 clones, around 90% of them seen once. The specimen was peripheral blood, collected on day 0 of MenACWY control vaccination. The clonotype originates from an adult in good health. The chain joins TRBV12-3 or TRBV12-4 to TRBJ1-3; D gene uncertain. CDR3 coding DNA: TGTGCCAGCCAGCCCCGAGAGGGCTCCATATATTTT. Translating gives CASQPREGSIYF.